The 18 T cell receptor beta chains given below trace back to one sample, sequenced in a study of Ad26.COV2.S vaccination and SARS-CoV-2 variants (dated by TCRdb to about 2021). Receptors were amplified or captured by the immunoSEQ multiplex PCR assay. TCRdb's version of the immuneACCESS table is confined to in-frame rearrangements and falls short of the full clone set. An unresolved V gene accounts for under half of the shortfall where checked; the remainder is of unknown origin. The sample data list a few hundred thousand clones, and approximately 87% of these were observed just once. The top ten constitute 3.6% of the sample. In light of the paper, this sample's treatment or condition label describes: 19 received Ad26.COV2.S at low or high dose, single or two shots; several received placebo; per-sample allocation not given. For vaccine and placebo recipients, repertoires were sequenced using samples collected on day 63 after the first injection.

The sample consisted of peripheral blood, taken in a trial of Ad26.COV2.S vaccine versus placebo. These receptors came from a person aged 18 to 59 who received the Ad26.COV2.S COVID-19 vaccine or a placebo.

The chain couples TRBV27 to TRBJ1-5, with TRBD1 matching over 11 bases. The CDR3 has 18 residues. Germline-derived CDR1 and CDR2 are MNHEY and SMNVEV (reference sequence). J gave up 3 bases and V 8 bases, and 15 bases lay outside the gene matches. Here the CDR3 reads CASPRTGGSGVSNQPQHF. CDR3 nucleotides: TGTGCCAGCCCTCGGACAGGGGGCAGTGGGGTATCCAATCAGCCCCAGCATTTT.

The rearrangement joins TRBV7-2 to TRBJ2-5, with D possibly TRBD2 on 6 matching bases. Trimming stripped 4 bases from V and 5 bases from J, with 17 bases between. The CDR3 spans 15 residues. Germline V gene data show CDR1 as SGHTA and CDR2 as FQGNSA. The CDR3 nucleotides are TGTGCCAGCAGCTCCGAAGGGACTTTGGAGGAGACCCAGTACTTC. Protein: CASSSEGTLEETQYF.

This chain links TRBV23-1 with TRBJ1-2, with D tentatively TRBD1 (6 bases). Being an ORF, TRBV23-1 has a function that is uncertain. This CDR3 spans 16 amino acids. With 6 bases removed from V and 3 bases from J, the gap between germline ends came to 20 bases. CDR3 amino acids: CASSPWGAGAYYGYTF. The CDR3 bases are TGCGCCAGCAGCCCCTGGGGGGCAGGGGCTTACTATGGCTACACCTTC.

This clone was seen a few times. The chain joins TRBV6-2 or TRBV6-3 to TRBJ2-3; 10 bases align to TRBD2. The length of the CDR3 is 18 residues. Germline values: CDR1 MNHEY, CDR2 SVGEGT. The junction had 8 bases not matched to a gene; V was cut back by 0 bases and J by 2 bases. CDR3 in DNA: TGTGCCAGCAGTTACTCCTACCTAGCGGGGGAGGACACAGATACGCAGTATTTT. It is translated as CASSYSYLAGEDTDTQYF.

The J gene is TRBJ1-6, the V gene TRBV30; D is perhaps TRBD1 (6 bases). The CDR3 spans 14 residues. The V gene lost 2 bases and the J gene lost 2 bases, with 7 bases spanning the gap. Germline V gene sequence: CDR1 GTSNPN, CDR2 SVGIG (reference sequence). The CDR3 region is CAWSRQAYNSPLHF. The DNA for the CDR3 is TGTGCCTGGAGTAGACAGGCCTATAATTCACCCCTCCACTTT.

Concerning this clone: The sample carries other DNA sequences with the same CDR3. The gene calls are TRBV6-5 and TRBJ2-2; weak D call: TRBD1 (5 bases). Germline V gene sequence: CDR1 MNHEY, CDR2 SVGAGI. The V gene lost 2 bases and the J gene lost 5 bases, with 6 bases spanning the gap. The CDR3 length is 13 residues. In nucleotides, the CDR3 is TGTGCCAGCAGTTACGGGGCGACCGGGGAGCTGTTTTTT. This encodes CASSYGATGELFF.

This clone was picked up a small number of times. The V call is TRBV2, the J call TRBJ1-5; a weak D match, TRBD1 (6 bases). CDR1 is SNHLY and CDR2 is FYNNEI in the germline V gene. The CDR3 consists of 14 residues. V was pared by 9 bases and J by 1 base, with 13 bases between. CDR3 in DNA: TGTGCCAGTAACCGGGACACCAGCAATCAGCCCCAGCATTTT. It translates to CASNRDTSNQPQHF.

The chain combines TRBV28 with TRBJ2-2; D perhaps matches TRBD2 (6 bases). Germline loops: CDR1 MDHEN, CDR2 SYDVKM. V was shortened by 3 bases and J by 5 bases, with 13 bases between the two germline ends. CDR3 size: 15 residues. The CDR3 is CASSFRGISTGELFF. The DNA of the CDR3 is TGTGCCAGCAGTTTTCGGGGGATTTCTACCGGGGAGCTGTTTTTT.

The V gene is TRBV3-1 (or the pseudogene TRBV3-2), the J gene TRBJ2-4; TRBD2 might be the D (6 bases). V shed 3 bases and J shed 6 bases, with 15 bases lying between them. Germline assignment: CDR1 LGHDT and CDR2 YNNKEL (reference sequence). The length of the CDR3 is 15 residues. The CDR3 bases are TGTGCCAGCAGCCAGCGGGGAGCGATCGGAAACATTCAGTACTTC. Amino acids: CASSQRGAIGNIQYF.

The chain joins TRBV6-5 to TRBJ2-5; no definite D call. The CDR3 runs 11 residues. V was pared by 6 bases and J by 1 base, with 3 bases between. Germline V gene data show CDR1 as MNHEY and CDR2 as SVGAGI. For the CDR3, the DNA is TGTGCCAGCAGCTCCCAAGAGACCCAGTACTTC. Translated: CASSSQETQYF.

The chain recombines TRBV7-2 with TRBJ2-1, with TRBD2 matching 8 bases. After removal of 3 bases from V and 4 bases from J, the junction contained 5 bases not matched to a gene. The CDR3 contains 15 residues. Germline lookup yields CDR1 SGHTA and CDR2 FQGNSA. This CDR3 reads CASSLAAGGYNEQFF. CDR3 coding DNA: TGTGCCAGCAGCTTGGCGGCGGGAGGTTACAATGAGCAGTTCTTC.

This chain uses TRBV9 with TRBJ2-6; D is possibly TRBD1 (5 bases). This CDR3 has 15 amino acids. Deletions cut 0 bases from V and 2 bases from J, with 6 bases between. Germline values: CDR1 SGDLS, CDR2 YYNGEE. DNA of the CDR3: TGTGCCAGCAGCGTAGAGGGGCCTGGGGCCAACGTCCTGACTTTC. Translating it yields CASSVEGPGANVLTF.

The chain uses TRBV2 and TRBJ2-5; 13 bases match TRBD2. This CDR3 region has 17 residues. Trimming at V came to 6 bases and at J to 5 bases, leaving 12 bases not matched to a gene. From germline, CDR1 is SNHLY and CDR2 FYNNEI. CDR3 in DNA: TGTGCCAGCAGCCAGGGACTAGCGGGGCCTGGAGGGGAGACCCAGTACTTC. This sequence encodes CASSQGLAGPGGETQYF.

CDR3 DNA: TGTGCCAGCAGTAGGACTAGCACAGATACGCAGTATTTT. Its protein is CASSRTSTDTQYF. J is TRBJ2-3 and V is TRBV28, with D possibly matching TRBD2 (5 bases). The CDR3 is 13 residues long. Germline V lookup: CDR1 MDHEN, CDR2 SYDVKM. The germline V and J ends were trimmed by 5 bases and 0 bases, with 6 bases remaining between them.

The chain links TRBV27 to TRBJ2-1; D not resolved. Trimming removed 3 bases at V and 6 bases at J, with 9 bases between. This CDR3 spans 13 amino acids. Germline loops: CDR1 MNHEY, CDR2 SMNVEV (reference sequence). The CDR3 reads CASSLGSPNEQFF. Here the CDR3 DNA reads TGTGCCAGCAGTTTGGGGTCGCCCAATGAGCAGTTCTTC.

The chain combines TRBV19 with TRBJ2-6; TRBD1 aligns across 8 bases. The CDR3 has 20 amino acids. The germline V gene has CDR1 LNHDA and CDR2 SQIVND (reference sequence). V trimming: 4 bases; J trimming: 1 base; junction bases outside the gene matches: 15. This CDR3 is CASSKRLPGQGLSGANVLTF. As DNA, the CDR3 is TGTGCCAGTAGTAAACGGCTCCCAGGACAGGGCCTTTCTGGGGCCAACGTCCTGACTTTC. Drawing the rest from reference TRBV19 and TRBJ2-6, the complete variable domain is DGGITQSPKYLFRKEGQNVTLSCEQNLNHDAMYWYRQDPGQGLRLIYYSQIVNDFQKGDIAEGYSVSREKKESFPLTVTSAQKNPTAFYLCASSKRLPGQGLSGANVLTFGAGSRLTVL.

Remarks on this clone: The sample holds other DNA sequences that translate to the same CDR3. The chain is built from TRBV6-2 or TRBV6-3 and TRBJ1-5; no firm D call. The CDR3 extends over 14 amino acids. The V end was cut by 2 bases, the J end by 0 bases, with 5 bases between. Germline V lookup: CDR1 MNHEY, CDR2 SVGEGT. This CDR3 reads CASSYRLSNQPQHF. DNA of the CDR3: TGTGCCAGCAGTTACCGACTTAGCAATCAGCCCCAGCATTTT.

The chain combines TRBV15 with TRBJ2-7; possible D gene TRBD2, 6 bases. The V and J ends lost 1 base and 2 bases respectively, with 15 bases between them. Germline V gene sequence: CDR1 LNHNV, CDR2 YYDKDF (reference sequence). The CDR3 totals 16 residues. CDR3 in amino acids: CATSRGDLKFPYEQYF. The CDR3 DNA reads TGTGCCACCAGCAGAGGGGACTTAAAGTTTCCCTACGAGCAGTACTTC.